The 16 T cell receptor beta chains given below trace back to one sample, sequenced in a study of CD8 T cells in Susac syndrome. With random hexamers, about 0.5 to 1 ug RNA was reverse transcribed. TCRdb re-derived calls from the immunoSEQ multiplex PCR reads in MiXCR, one entry per CDR3 protein. The sample carries about 250,000 distinct CDR3 sequences, over 85% recorded once. The sample taken for sequencing was CD4+ T cells from PBMCs. The receptors here all came from a human donor with multiple sclerosis.

The V and J genes are TRBV5-4 and TRBJ2-5; a weak D match, TRBD2 (6 bases). Germline assignment: CDR1 SGHNT and CDR2 YYREEE (reference sequence). The CDR3 loop spans 15 amino acids. The V end was cut by 0 bases, the J end by 4 bases, with 13 bases between. CDR3 loop: CASSLAVGGGETQYF. The CDR3 DNA sequence: TGTGCCAGCAGCTTGGCGGTTGGGGGAGGAGAGACCCAGTACTTC. The full variable domain, rest sourced from reference TRBV5-4 and TRBJ2-5, is ETGVTQSPTHLIKTRGQQVTLRCSSQSGHNTVSWYQQALGQGPQFIFQYYREEENGRGNFPPRFSGLQFPNYSSELNVNALELDDSALYLCASSLAVGGGETQYFGPGTRLLVL.

The table lists this clonotype with a count of one. The gene calls are TRBV6-5 and TRBJ1-5; TRBD1 agrees at 9 bases. The CDR3 spans 18 residues. Germline values: CDR1 MNHEY, CDR2 SVGAGI. The junction had 13 bases not matched to a gene; V was cut back by 0 bases and J by 7 bases. For the CDR3, the DNA is TGTGCCAGCAGTTACTCTGGGACAGGGCTTCTGGATGTGCAGCCCCAGCATTTT. It codes for CASSYSGTGLLDVQPQHF.

The V and J genes are TRBV7-9 and TRBJ1-5; TRBD1 matches 8 bases. V lost 4 bases to trimming and J lost 4 bases; unmatched junction nucleotides: 3. CDR1 and CDR2 from the germline V gene are SEHNR and FQNEAQ (reference sequence). CDR3 length: 14 residues. This CDR3 reads CASSSGQENQPQHF. The CDR3 nucleotides read TGTGCCAGCAGCTCGGGACAGGAGAATCAGCCCCAGCATTTT.

The rearrangement links TRBV4-1 to TRBJ2-3, with 10 bases identical to TRBD2. The ends lost 4 bases at V and 3 bases at J; junction bases unmatched: 7. From germline, CDR1 is MGHRA and CDR2 YSYEKL. CDR3 length: 16 residues. CDR3: CASSPSGGALTDTQYF. The CDR3 nucleotides are TGCGCCAGCAGCCCAAGCGGGGGGGCCTTGACAGATACGCAGTATTTT.

The rearrangement joins TRBV6-5 to TRBJ1-1, with D maybe TRBD1 (6 bases). The ends were cut back, 2 bases at V and 1 base at J, with 14 bases in the middle. The length of the CDR3 is 16 residues. Germline CDR1 is MNHEY and CDR2 is SVGAGI. CDR3 residues: CASSYLVGQRNTEAFF. The CDR3 DNA is TGTGCCAGCAGTTACCTAGTCGGACAGAGGAACACTGAAGCTTTCTTT.

This rearrangement joins TRBV4-1 to TRBJ2-5; D is undetermined. V dropped 2 bases and J dropped 2 bases, with 12 bases sitting between them. This CDR3 contains 15 residues. In germline, CDR1 is MGHRA, CDR2 YSYEKL. The CDR3 reads CASSQWPTGQETQYF. Here the CDR3 DNA reads TGCGCCAGCAGCCAATGGCCCACTGGGCAAGAGACCCAGTACTTC.

The rearrangement joins TRBV19 to TRBJ2-2, with unresolved D. Germline V gives CDR1 LNHDA, CDR2 SQIVND (reference sequence). The V end was cut by 3 bases, the J end by 8 bases, with 13 bases between. This CDR3 region has 14 residues. CDR3 loop: CASSIGPEYGELFF. The CDR3 region has the DNA TGTGCCAGTAGTATCGGGCCGGAGTATGGGGAGCTGTTTTTT.

V and J are TRBV5-1 and TRBJ1-4; 7 nucleotides align to TRBD1. CDR3 length equals 16 residues. Germline V gives CDR1 SGHRS, CDR2 YFSETQ. J lost 3 bases, V lost 1 base, and 6 bases had no gene match. The CDR3 sequence is CASSLSPQGSNEKLFF. The CDR3 nucleotides read TGCGCCAGCAGCTTGTCGCCACAGGGGTCTAATGAAAAACTGTTTTTT.

The V gene is TRBV6-1, the J gene TRBJ1-2, with D tentatively TRBD1 (5 bases). V gave up 5 bases and J gave up 8 bases, with 15 bases separating them. CDR1 MNHNS and CDR2 SASEGT come from the germline V gene. This CDR3 is 13 amino acids long. The CDR3 DNA is TGTGCCAGCAGTCCCGCCCCAGGGAACGGCTACACCTTC. This encodes CASSPAPGNGYTF.

The DNA of the CDR3 is TGTGCCAGCAGCTCCCTCCTGAGCTCCTATAATTCACCCCTCCACTTT. As protein: CASSSLLSSYNSPLHF. The chain recombines TRBV6-1 with TRBJ1-6; no definite D call. The CDR3 spans 16 residues. Trimming removed 6 bases from V and 0 bases from J, with 12 bases in between. Germline CDR1 and CDR2: MNHNS and SASEGT.

This clonotype was counted once. This rearrangement joins TRBV9 to TRBJ2-3; TRBD2 aligns across 7 bases. V lost 7 bases, J lost 3 bases, and 17 bases stayed unmatched. In germline, CDR1 is SGDLS, CDR2 YYNGEE. The CDR3 contains 17 residues. CDR3 amino acids: CASHTGVGLVSTDTQYF. The CDR3 nucleotides read TGTGCCAGCCATACGGGGGTAGGACTAGTTTCGACAGATACGCAGTATTTT.

This sequence joins TRBV29-1 and TRBJ2-7; 7 bases agree with TRBD1. CDR1 and CDR2 (germline): SQVTM, ANQGSEA. The CDR3 is 12 residues long. V lost 1 base to trimming and J lost 3 bases; unmatched junction nucleotides: 0. The CDR3 loop reads CSVEGQGYEQYF. Written as DNA, the CDR3 is TGCAGCGTTGAAGGACAGGGCTACGAGCAGTACTTC.

The chain couples TRBV19 to TRBJ2-1; TRBD2 aligns across 11 bases. This CDR3 region has 14 residues. V shed 7 bases and J 8 bases; nucleotides not matched to a gene: 7. CDR1 and CDR2 (germline): LNHDA, SQIVND (reference sequence). The CDR3 region has the DNA TGTGCCAGTATTGGCCTAGCGGGAGGTTATGAGCAGTTCTTC. This codes for CASIGLAGGYEQFF.

The genes are TRBV12-3 or TRBV12-4 and TRBJ2-1; D gene uncertain. Trimming shortened V by 2 bases and J by 5 bases, and 13 bases separated the two germline ends. The CDR3 sequence is 15 residues long. The CDR3 DNA reads as TGTGCCAGCAGTTTAAGCTCCCAAAGGGACAATGAGCAGTTCTTC. It encodes CASSLSSQRDNEQFF.

The V and J genes are TRBV24-1 and TRBJ2-5; D unresolved. The CDR3 totals 13 residues. Germline assignment: CDR1 KGHDR and CDR2 SFDVKD. Trimming left V 4 bases short and J 2 bases short, with 7 bases between. The CDR3 sequence is CATSDSVQETQYF. The CDR3 DNA sequence: TGTGCCACCAGTGACTCAGTACAAGAGACCCAGTACTTC.

The genes are TRBV5-1 and TRBJ1-1; D possibly corresponds to TRBD1 (6 bases). The germline CDR1 and CDR2 sequences are SGHRS and YFSETQ. CDR3 length equals 13 residues. Between the trimmed V and J ends, which lost 5 bases and 3 bases, there was a span of 11 bases. CDR3 residues: CASRRDKDTEAFF. The DNA for the CDR3 is TGCGCCAGCAGGCGGGACAAGGACACTGAAGCTTTCTTT.